This T cell receptor (beta chain) was identified in a study of shared clonotypes between healthy human individuals. At the level of the study: Researchers assigned three CD4 naive, three CD4 memory, two CD8 naive and one CD8 memory plate to each donor. Broader study findings: The study drew on few donors, limiting represented genetic and exposure-history diversity.

Of note for this clone: Antigen unknown.

The method was immunoSEQ multiplex PCR; TCRdb's version includes in-frame clones alone and lacks a portion of them. The data show around 600,000 clones, roughly 97% seen once. The CDR3 totals 15 residues. The V and J ends lost 3 bases and 7 bases, in that order; junction bases with no gene match: 7. Germline V lookup: CDR1 SGDLS, CDR2 YYNGEE. Donation came from healthy HIV-negative adults that had no recent acute infections or vaccinations. This chain connects TRBV9 to TRBJ2-1; 10 positions agree with TRBD1. This clonotype originated in a young woman in good health. The sequenced sample was naive CD4+ T cells sorted from blood. This sample's subset: CD45RA+ positively selected. The DNA of the CDR3 is TGTGCCAGCAGCGCTAGACAGGGGGCCAGGAATGAGCAGTTCTTC. It codes for CASSARQGARNEQFF.